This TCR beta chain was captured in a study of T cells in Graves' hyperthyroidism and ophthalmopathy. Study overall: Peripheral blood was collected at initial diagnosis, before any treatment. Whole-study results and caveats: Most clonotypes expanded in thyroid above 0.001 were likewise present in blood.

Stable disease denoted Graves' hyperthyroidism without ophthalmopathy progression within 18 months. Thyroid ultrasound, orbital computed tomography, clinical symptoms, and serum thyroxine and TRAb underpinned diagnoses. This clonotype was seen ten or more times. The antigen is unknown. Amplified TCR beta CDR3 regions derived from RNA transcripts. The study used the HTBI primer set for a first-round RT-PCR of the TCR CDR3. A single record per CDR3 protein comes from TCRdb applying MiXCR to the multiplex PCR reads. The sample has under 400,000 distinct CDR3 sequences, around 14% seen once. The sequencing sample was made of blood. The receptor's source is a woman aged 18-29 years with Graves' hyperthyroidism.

CDR3 nucleotide sequence: TGTGCCAGTAGTATATCCGACAGGGGCACTGAAGCTTTCTTT. As protein: CASSISDRGTEAFF. This chain links TRBV19 with TRBJ1-1; 8 nucleotides match TRBD1. The CDR3 consists of 14 residues. CDR1 is LNHDA and CDR2 is SQIVND in the germline V gene (reference sequence). J gave up 4 bases and V 2 bases, and 3 bases lay outside the gene matches.